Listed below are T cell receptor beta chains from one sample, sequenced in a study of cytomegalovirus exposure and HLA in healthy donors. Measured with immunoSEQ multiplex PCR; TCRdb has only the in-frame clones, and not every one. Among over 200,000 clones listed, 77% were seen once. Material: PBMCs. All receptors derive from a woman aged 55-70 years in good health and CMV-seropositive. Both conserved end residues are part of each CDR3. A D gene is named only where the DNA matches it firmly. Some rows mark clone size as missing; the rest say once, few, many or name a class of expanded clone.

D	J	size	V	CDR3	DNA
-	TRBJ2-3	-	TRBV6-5	CASSYSLARADTQYF	TGTGCCAGCAGTTACTCTCTAGCACGGGCAGATACGCAGTATTTT
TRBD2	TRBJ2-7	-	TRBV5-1	CASSLVGLGAEQYF	TGCGCCAGCAGCTTGGTGGGACTAGGGGCCGAGCAGTACTTC
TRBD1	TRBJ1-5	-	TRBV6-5	CASSYDRGGNQPQHF	TGTGCCAGCAGTTACGACAGGGGGGGAAATCAGCCCCAGCATTTT
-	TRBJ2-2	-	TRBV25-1	CASSESGHPNTGELFF	TGTGCCAGCAGTGAATCCGGACACCCGAACACCGGGGAGCTGTTTTTT
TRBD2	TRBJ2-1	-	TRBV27	CASSWTSYNEQFF	TGTGCCAGCAGTTGGACTAGCTACAATGAGCAGTTCTTC
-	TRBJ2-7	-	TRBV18	CASSPGGTYEQYF	TGTGCCAGCTCACCCGGGGGGACATACGAGCAGTACTTC
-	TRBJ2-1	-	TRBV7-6	CASRQDFSYNEQFF	TGTGCCAGCCGACAGGACTTTTCCTACAATGAGCAGTTCTTC
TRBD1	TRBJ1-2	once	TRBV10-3	CAISGGTGDYGYTF	TGTGCCATCAGTGGGGGGACAGGGGACTATGGCTACACCTTC
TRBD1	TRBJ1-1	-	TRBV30	CAWSAGLGQMNTEAFF	TGTGCCTGGAGTGCTGGTTTGGGACAGATGAACACTGAAGCTTTCTTT
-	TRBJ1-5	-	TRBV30	CAWAPGQGMLPQHF	TGTGCCTGGGCCCCTGGGCAGGGGATGCTGCCCCAGCATTTT
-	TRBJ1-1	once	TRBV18	CASFDNPRTEAFF	TGTGCCAGCTTTGACAACCCCCGCACTGAAGCTTTCTTT
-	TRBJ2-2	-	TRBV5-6	CASSLPGRGTGELFF	TGTGCCAGCAGCTTGCCCGGGAGAGGAACCGGGGAGCTGTTTTTT
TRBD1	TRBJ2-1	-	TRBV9	CASSVGATGVYEQFF	TGTGCCAGCAGCGTAGGCGCGACAGGGGTGTATGAGCAGTTCTTC
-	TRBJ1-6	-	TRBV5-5	CASSFTQGSPLHF	TGTGCCAGCAGCTTTACACAGGGTTCACCCCTCCACTTT
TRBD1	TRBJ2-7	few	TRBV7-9	CASSSDRGSIIYEQYF	TGTGCCAGCAGCTCAGACAGGGGCAGTATCATCTACGAGCAGTACTTC
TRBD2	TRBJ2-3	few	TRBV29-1	CSVYQMTSGSTDTQYF	TGCAGCGTTTACCAAATGACTAGCGGGAGCACAGATACGCAGTATTTT
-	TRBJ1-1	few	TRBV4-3	CASSQDSRGTEAFF	TGCGCCAGCAGCCAAGACTCGCGGGGCACTGAAGCTTTCTTT
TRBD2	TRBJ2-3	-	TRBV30	CAWSGTSGREVRTDTQYF	TGTGCCTGGAGTGGGACTAGCGGGAGAGAGGTGAGAACAGATACGCAGTATTTT
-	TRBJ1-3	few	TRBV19	CASGTYSSGNTIYF	TGTGCCAGCGGGACTTACAGCTCTGGAAACACCATATATTTT
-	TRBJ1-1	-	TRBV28	CASSVAGNTEAFF	TGTGCCAGCAGCGTGGCAGGAAACACTGAAGCTTTCTTT
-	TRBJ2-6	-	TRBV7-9	CASSLWAGRPGANVLTF	TGTGCCAGCAGCTTATGGGCAGGGCGGCCTGGGGCCAACGTCCTGACTTTC
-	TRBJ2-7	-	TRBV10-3	CAISAVDSYEQYF	TGTGCCATCAGTGCGGTGGACTCCTACGAGCAGTACTTC
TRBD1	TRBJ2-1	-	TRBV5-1	CASSLGLGTGGLYEQFF	TGCGCCAGCAGCTTGGGGCTCGGGACAGGGGGCCTATATGAGCAGTTCTTC
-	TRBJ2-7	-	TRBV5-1	CASSLGQLKPYEQYF	TGCGCCAGCAGCTTGGGACAGCTTAAACCCTACGAGCAGTACTTC
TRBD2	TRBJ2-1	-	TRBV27	CASNSAGDWNEQFF	TGTGCCAGCAATTCGGCGGGAGATTGGAATGAGCAGTTCTTC
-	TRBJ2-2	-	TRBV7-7	CASSLAGENTGELFF	TGTGCCAGCAGCTTAGCAGGAGAGAACACCGGGGAGCTGTTTTTT
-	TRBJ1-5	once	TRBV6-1	CASELGSQPQHF	TGTGCCAGCGAGTTGGGCAGTCAGCCCCAGCATTTT
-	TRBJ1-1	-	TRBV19	CASSPWGGTEAFF	TGTGCCAGTAGTCCTTGGGGGGGCACTGAAGCTTTCTTT
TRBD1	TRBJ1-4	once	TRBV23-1	CASSPFDPGQGGPNEKLFF	TGCGCCAGCAGCCCCTTCGATCCGGGACAAGGGGGCCCTAATGAAAAACTGTTTTTT
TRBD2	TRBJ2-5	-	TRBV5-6	CASSRTSGVQETQYF	TGTGCCAGCAGCCGGACTAGCGGGGTCCAAGAGACCCAGTACTTC
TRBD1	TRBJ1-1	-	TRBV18	CASSPPQGAFTEAFF	TGTGCCAGCTCACCACCGCAGGGGGCGTTCACTGAAGCTTTCTTT
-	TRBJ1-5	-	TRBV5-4	CASSLERWGGHQPQHF	TGTGCCAGCAGCTTGGAGCGGTGGGGAGGCCATCAGCCCCAGCATTTT
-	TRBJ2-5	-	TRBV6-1	CASSEMAGAQETQYF	TGTGCCAGCAGTGAAATGGCGGGGGCACAAGAGACCCAGTACTTC
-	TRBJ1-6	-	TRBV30	CAWSYGQSSSPLHF	TGTGCCTGGAGTTACGGACAGAGTTCTTCACCCCTCCACTTT
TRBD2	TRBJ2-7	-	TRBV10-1	CASSEGGTRSVHEQYF	TGCGCCAGCAGTGAGGGGGGGACTAGATCAGTCCACGAGCAGTACTTC
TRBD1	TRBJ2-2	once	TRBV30	CAWSQGADTGELFF	TGTGCCTGGAGTCAGGGGGCGGACACCGGGGAGCTGTTTTTT
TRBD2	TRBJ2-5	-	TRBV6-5	CASRLAGQETQYF	TGTGCCAGCCGCTTAGCGGGCCAAGAGACCCAGTACTTC
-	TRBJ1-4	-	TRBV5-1	CASSRGGATNEKLFF	TGCGCCAGCAGCCGCGGGGGTGCAACTAATGAAAAACTGTTTTTT
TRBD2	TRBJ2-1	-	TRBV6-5	CASRSGTSGRNEQFF	TGTGCCAGCAGATCCGGGACTAGCGGGAGAAATGAGCAGTTCTTC
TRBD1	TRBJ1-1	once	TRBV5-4	CASSFNRGHTEAFF	TGTGCCAGCAGCTTCAACAGGGGGCATACTGAAGCTTTCTTT
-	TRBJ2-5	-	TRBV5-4	CASSLLAFQETQYF	TGTGCCAGCAGCTTGCTAGCGTTCCAAGAGACCCAGTACTTC
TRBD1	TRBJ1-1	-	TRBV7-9	CASSLRQGMNTEAFF	TGTGCCAGCAGCTTACGACAGGGGATGAACACTGAAGCTTTCTTT
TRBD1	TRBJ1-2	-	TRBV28	CASSLGQIYGYTF	TGTGCCAGCAGTTTGGGACAGATCTATGGCTACACCTTC
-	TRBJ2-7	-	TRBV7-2	CASSKIVGASYEQYF	TGTGCCAGCAGCAAAATCGTTGGGGCCTCCTACGAGCAGTACTTC
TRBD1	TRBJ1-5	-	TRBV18	CASSQTGTGDNQPQHF	TGTGCCAGCTCACAAACCGGGACAGGGGACAATCAGCCCCAGCATTTT
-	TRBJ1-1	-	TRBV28	CASSPRQSRDTEAFF	TGTGCCAGCAGTCCAAGACAGTCCCGGGACACTGAAGCTTTCTTT
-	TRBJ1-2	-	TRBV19	CASSMARNYGYTF	TGTGCCAGTAGTATGGCCAGGAACTATGGCTACACCTTC
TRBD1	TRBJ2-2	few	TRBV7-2	CASSLETGANTGELFF	TGTGCCAGCAGCTTAGAGACAGGGGCGAACACCGGGGAGCTGTTTTTT
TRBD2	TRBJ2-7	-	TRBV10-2	CASSGTSGTYEQYF	TGCGCCAGCAGTGGGACTAGCGGGACCTACGAGCAGTACTTC